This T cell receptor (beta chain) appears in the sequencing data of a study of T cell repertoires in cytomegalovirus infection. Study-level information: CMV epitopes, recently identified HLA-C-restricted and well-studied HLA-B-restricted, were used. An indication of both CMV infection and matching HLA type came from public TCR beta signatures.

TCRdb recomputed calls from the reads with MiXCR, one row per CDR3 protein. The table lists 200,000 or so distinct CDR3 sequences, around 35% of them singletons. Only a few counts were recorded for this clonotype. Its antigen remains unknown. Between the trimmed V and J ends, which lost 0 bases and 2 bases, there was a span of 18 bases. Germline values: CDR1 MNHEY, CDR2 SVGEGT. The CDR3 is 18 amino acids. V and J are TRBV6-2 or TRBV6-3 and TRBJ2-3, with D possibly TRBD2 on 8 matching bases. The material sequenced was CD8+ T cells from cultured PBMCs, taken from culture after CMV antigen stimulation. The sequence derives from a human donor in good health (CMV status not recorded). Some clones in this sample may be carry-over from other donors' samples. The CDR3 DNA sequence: TGTGCCAGCAGTTACTCCCCGGGAGGGGGCCTAGTCACAGATACGCAGTATTTT. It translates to CASSYSPGGGLVTDTQYF.